The 5 T cell receptor beta chains listed next were all sequenced from one sample in a study of blood T cell repertoires in COVID-19. Generated by immunoSEQ multiplex PCR, the TCRdb table keeps only in-frame clones and is missing some. The sample includes some 100,000 clones, about 74% seen only once; the top ten take around 3.9%. Sequencing input: peripheral blood. Receptors originate from a man aged 70-80 years with COVID-19, enrolled during active disease.

This chain uses TRBV3-1 (or the pseudogene TRBV3-2) with TRBJ1-4; a possible D gene is TRBD1 (6 bases). The germline CDR1 and CDR2 sequences are LGHDT and YNNKEL (reference sequence). Trimming cost V 2 bases and J 8 bases, with 15 bases left between them. This CDR3 has 15 residues. CDR3 region: CASSQTGRGGEKLFF. The DNA of the CDR3 is TGTGCCAGCAGCCAAACCGGCAGGGGTGGGGAAAAACTGTTTTTT.

This chain joins TRBV2 and TRBJ1-2; 8 bases fit TRBD1. The V gene's germline CDR1 is SNHLY and CDR2 FYNNEI. V shed 8 bases, J shed 3 bases, and the junction held 2 bases outside the gene matches. CDR3 length equals 12 residues. The CDR3 protein is CASHRGDYGYTF. CDR3 DNA: TGTGCCAGCCACAGGGGGGACTATGGCTACACCTTC. Together with reference TRBV2 and TRBJ1-2, the CDR3 gives the full variable domain: EPEVTQTPSHQVTQMGQEVILRCVPISNHLYFYWYRQILGQKVEFLVSFYNNEISEKSEIFDDQFSVERPDGSNFTLKIRSTKLEDSAMYFCASHRGDYGYTFGSGTRLTVV.

The chain uses TRBV3-1 (or the pseudogene TRBV3-2) and TRBJ1-1; D is perhaps TRBD1 (5 bases). Germline-derived CDR1 and CDR2 are LGHDT and YNNKEL (reference sequence). Trimming stripped 0 bases from V and 6 bases from J, with 8 bases between. The CDR3 runs 13 residues. The CDR3 loop is CASSQDQGAEAFF. The CDR3 bases are TGTGCCAGCAGCCAAGATCAAGGGGCTGAAGCTTTCTTT.

The chain combines TRBV7-2 with TRBJ2-1, with 7 bases lining up with TRBD2. Germline assignment: CDR1 SGHTA and CDR2 FQGNSA. CDR3 size: 14 residues. Losses at the gene ends were 6 bases for V and 0 bases for J; bases not matched to a gene: 2. CDR3 residues: CASRGLSSYNEQFF. The DNA for the CDR3 is TGTGCCAGCAGGGGACTAAGCTCCTACAATGAGCAGTTCTTC.

The chain uses TRBV6-6 and TRBJ2-7; 14 nucleotides agree with TRBD2. The CDR3 runs 17 residues. V lost 5 bases, J lost 3 bases, and 9 bases stayed unmatched. Germline values: CDR1 MNHNY, CDR2 SVGAGI (reference sequence). This chain's CDR3 is CASSPRTSGRNGYEQYF. The CDR3 DNA is TGTGCCAGCAGTCCGCGGACTAGCGGGAGGAATGGCTACGAGCAGTACTTC.